What follows are 6 T cell receptor beta chains derived from one specimen sequenced in a study of blood T cells in healthy people across ages. Next came a second PCR, run for about 7 to 12 cycles, which used a sample-barcoded 5' primer along with a J-beta primer mix. TCRdb called the 5' RACE reads again in MiXCR, with one record for every CDR3 protein. The sample includes 450,000 to 700,000 distinct CDR3 sequences, roughly a quarter of them seen just once. The sequenced material came from blood. The receptors originated from a woman in her 70s in good health.

This clonotype was recorded a few times. The rearrangement uses TRBV10-3 and TRBJ2-5; D might be TRBD1 (6 bases). Germline V lookup: CDR1 ENHRY, CDR2 SYGVKD. Between the trimmed V and J ends, which lost 6 bases and 4 bases, there was a span of 12 bases. This CDR3 comprises 13 residues. The CDR3 sequence: CAIRPTGSETQYF. CDR3 nucleotides: TGTGCCATCAGGCCAACAGGGTCAGAGACCCAGTACTTC.

This clonotype came up a few times. CDR3 residues: CASSQVRTGRRETQYF. CDR3 DNA sequence: TGCGCCAGCAGCCAAGTTAGGACAGGGCGTCGAGAGACCCAGTACTTC. The rearrangement links TRBV4-1 to TRBJ2-1; the match to TRBD1 covers 8 bases. Matching the DNA end better, TRBJ2-5 makes the J call doubtful. CDR1 and CDR2 (germline): MGHRA, YSYEKL. This CDR3 has 16 amino acids.

The chain couples TRBV7-2 to TRBJ2-5, with TRBD2 identical over 9 bases. Per the germline V gene, CDR1 is SGHTA and CDR2 is FQGNSA. Trimming at V came to 1 base and at J to 7 bases, leaving 10 bases not matched to a gene. This CDR3 has 16 amino acids. Written as DNA, the CDR3 is TGTGCCAGCAGCTTAGGGATTGGCGGGGGGGCTACGACCCAGTACTTC. This gives the protein CASSLGIGGGATTQYF.

This clonotype was observed a few times. The chain joins TRBV4-2 to TRBJ2-5; TRBD2 matches 7 bases. The CDR3 runs 18 residues. Trimming at V came to 1 base and at J to 2 bases, leaving 13 bases not matched to a gene. The germline V gene encodes CDR1 LGHNA and CDR2 YNFKEQ. The CDR3 protein is CASSQAPPSGDLQETQYF. CDR3 coding DNA: TGTGCCAGCAGCCAAGCACCACCTAGCGGAGACCTTCAAGAGACCCAGTACTTC.

This clonotype was observed a few times. The rearrangement joins TRBV20-1 to TRBJ2-4; TRBD2 matches at 7 bases. Germline assignment: CDR1 DFQATT and CDR2 SNEGSKA (reference sequence). The trim removed 1 base at V and 3 bases at J, leaving 9 bases unmatched. This CDR3 is built from 16 residues. This CDR3 reads CSARGFREGYKNIQYF. For the CDR3, the DNA is TGCAGTGCTAGAGGTTTCAGGGAGGGATACAAAAACATTCAGTACTTC.

In this sample, this clonotype turned up a few times. This sequence joins TRBV7-2 and TRBJ2-3; TRBD2 agrees at 10 bases. This CDR3 is built from 17 residues. Germline lookup yields CDR1 SGHTA and CDR2 FQGNSA. With 5 bases clipped from V and 5 bases from J, the junction kept 13 bases outside the gene matches. The CDR3 sequence: CASSPALAGAGGDTQYF. The CDR3 DNA reads as TGTGCCAGCAGCCCGGCGCTAGCGGGGGCCGGGGGAGATACGCAGTATTTT.